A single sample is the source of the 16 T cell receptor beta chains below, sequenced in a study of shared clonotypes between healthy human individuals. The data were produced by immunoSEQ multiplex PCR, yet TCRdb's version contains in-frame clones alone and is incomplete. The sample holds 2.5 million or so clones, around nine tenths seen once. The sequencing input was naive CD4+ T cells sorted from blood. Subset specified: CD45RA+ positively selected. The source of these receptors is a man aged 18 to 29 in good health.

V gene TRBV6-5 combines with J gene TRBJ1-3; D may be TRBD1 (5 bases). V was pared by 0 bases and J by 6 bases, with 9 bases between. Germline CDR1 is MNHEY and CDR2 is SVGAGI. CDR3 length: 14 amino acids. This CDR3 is CASSYSRGTNTIYF. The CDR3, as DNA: TGTGCCAGCAGTTACTCGAGAGGGACAAACACCATATATTTT.

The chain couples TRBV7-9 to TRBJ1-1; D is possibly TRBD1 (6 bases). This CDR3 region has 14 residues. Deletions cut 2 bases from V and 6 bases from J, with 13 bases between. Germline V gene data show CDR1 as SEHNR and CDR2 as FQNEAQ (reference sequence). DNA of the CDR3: TGTGCCAGCAGCTTAATGAAGGGGGACGCTGAAGCTTTCTTT. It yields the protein CASSLMKGDAEAFF.

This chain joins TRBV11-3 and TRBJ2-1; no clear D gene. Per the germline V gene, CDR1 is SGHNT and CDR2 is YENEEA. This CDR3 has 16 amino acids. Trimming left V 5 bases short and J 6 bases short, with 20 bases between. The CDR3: CASSPRHGWGSNEQFF. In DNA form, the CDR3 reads TGTGCCAGCAGCCCACGACACGGGTGGGGTAGCAATGAGCAGTTCTTC.

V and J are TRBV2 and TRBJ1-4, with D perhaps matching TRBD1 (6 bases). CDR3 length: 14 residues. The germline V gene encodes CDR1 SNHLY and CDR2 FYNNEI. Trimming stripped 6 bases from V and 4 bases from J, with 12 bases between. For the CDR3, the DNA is TGTGCCAGCAGCCCACAGGGAGGTAATGAAAAACTGTTTTTT. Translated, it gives CASSPQGGNEKLFF.

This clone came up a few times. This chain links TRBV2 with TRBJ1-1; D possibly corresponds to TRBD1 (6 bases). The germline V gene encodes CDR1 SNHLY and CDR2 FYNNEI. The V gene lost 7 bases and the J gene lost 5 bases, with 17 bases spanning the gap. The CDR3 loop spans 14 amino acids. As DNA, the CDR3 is TGTGCCAGCACCAAGGGGGGGAGTGGGACTGAAGCTTTCTTT. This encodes CASTKGGSGTEAFF.

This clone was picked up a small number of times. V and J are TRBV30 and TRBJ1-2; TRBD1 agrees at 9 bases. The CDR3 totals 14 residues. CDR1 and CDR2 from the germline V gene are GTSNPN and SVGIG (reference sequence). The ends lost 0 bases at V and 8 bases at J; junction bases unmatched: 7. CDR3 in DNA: TGTGCCTGGAGTGTAGTGGGACAGGGATCCGGCTACACCTTC. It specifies CAWSVVGQGSGYTF.

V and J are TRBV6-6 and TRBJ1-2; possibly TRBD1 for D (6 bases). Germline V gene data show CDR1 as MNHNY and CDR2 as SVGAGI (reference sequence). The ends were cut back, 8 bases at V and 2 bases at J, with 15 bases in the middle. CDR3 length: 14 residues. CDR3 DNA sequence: TGTGCCAGCGAGGACAGAGTCGACAACTATGGCTACACCTTC. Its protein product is CASEDRVDNYGYTF.

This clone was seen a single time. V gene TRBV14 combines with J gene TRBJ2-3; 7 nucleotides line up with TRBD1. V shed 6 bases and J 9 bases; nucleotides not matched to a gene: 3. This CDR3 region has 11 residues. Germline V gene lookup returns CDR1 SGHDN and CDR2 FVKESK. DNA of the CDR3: TGTGCCAGCAGTTTGACAGGGACGCAGTATTTT. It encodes CASSLTGTQYF.

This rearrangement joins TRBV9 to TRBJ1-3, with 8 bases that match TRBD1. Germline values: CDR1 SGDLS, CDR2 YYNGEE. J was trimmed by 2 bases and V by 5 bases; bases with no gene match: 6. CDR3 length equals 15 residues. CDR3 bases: TGTGCCAGCAGTAAATCGACAGGGGCTGGAAACACCATATATTTT. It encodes CASSKSTGAGNTIYF.

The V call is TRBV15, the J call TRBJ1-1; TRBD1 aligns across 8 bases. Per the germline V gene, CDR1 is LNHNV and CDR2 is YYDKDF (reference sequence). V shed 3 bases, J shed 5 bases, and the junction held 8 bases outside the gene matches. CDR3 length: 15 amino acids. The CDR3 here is CATSSRQGSPTEAFF. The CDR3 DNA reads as TGTGCCACCAGCAGCAGACAGGGGTCCCCTACTGAAGCTTTCTTT.

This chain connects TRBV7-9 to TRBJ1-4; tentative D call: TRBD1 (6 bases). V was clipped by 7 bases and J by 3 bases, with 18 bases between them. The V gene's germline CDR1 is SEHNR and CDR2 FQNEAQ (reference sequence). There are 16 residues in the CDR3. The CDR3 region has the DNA TGTGCCAGCACCAAAGCGGCGGGGGCGGCTAATGAAAAACTGTTTTTT. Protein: CASTKAAGAANEKLFF.

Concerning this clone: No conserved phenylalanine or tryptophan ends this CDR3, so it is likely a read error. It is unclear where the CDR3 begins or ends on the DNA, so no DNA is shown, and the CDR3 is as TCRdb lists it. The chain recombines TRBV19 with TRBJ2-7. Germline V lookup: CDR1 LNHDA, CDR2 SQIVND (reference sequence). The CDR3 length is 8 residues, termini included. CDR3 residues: CASSSESA.

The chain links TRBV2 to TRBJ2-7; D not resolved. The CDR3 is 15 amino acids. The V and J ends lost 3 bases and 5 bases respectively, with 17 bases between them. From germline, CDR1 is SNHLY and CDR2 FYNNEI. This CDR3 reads CASSEKVLLVHEQYF. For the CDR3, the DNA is TGTGCCAGCAGTGAGAAGGTACTTCTTGTCCACGAGCAGTACTTC.

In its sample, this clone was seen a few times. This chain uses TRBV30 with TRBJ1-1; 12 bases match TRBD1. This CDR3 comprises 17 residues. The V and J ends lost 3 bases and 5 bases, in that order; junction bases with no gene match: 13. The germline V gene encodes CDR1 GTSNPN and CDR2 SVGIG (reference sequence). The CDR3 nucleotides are TGTGCCTGGAGCGCTCCGGGACAGGGGGCTTTATGGACTGAAGCTTTCTTT. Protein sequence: CAWSAPGQGALWTEAFF.

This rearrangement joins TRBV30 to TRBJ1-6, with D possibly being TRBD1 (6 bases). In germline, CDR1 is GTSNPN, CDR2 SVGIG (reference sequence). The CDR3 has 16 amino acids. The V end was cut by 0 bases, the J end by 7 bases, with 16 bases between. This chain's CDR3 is CAWSVTGGGFNSPLHF. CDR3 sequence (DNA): TGTGCCTGGAGTGTAACGGGAGGGGGGTTCAATTCACCCCTCCACTTT.

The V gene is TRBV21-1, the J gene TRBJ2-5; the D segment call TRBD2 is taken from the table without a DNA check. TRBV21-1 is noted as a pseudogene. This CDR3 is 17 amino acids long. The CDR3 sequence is CASIKLERDSRVETQYF. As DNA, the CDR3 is TGTGCCAGCATCAAACTAGAACGGGACTCGAGAGTGGAGACCCAGTACTTC.